Listed below are T cell receptor beta chains from one sample, sequenced in a study of T cell changes during pregnancy in multiple sclerosis. The method was immunoSEQ multiplex PCR; TCRdb's version includes in-frame clones alone and lacks a portion of them. The table records tens of thousands of clones, about nine tenths of them present only once. The sample was peripheral blood, taken in the third trimester of pregnancy. The receptors derive from a female donor in good health, enrolled as a control in a pregnancy study. CDR3s include the opening cysteine and the closing phenylalanine or tryptophan. Each record gives: CDR3 DNA, CDR3 protein, D gene, clone size, J gene, V gene. The D gene is left open where the match is weak. Clone size appears in some rows only: once, few, many, or a class for an expanded clone.

TGTGCCAGCAGTCGTATTAATGAGGAGCAGTACTTC CASSRINEEQYF - - TRBJ2-7 TRBV2
TGTGCCAGCAGTTACCTGATGCCGGGGAGGACTGAAGCTTTCTTT CASSYLMPGRTEAFF - - TRBJ1-1 TRBV6-5
TGCGCCAGCGGGTACAGGGGGCTCCTCCCCAACGAGCAGTACTTC CASGYRGLLPNEQYF TRBD1 - TRBJ2-7 TRBV10-2
TGTGCCAGCAGTTTTCAGGGGGCAGGGGAAAAACTGTTTTTT CASSFQGAGEKLFF TRBD1 once TRBJ1-4 TRBV27
TGTGCCAGCAGTTTAACGACAGCTACTCCTGAAGCTTTCTTT CASSLTTATPEAFF - - TRBJ1-1 TRBV27
TGTGCCTGGAGTGTACCACAACAGATCTATGGCTACACCTTC CAWSVPQQIYGYTF - - TRBJ1-2 TRBV30
TGTGCCAGCAGCTCCTCCCCTAGGACAGGGTTTAATTCACCCCTCCACTTT CASSSSPRTGFNSPLHF TRBD1 - TRBJ1-6 TRBV9
TGCGCCAGCAGCTTGCGGCAGGGGGATGGCTACACCTTC CASSLRQGDGYTF TRBD1 - TRBJ1-2 TRBV5-1
TGTGCCTTGCGACTAGCGGGGGTCAATGAGCAGTTCTTC CALRLAGVNEQFF TRBD2 - TRBJ2-1 TRBV30
TGTGCCAGCAGGTCGGCGGGGATGCCTGAAGCTTTCTTT CASRSAGMPEAFF - once TRBJ1-1 TRBV6-5
TGTGCCAGCAGCGCCGGGAGGCCCATATATTTT CASSAGRPIYF - - TRBJ1-3 TRBV7-9
TGTGCCATCGCTAAGGACAGGGAGAATGAGCAGTTCTTC CAIAKDRENEQFF TRBD1 - TRBJ2-1 TRBV10-3
TGCGCCAGCAGCCCTCTGTTCACTTCCTACAATGAGCAGTTCTTC CASSPLFTSYNEQFF - - TRBJ2-1 TRBV4-1
TGTGCCAGCAGCGCCTGGGGGCTAGCGGAACATAATGAGCAGTTCTTC CASSAWGLAEHNEQFF - - TRBJ2-1 TRBV9
TGTGCCAGCTCACCACGTCGGACAGGCTCCTACGAGCAGTACTTC CASSPRRTGSYEQYF TRBD1 - TRBJ2-7 TRBV18
TGTGCCAGCAGTCAGACAAACACCGGGGAGCTGTTTTTT CASSQTNTGELFF - - TRBJ2-2 TRBV6-4
TGTGCCAGCAGAAGGACAGGGGGTTACGAGCAGTACTTC CASRRTGGYEQYF TRBD1 once TRBJ2-7 TRBV5-6
TGTGCCAGCAGTGATCGGCGGAGGGGGCTTTTGGGCTACACCTTC CASSDRRRGLLGYTF TRBD1 - TRBJ1-2 TRBV25-1
TGCGCCAGCAGCTTCACTAGCGGGAGGACCCCCTACGAGCAGTACTTC CASSFTSGRTPYEQYF TRBD2 - TRBJ2-7 TRBV5-1
TGTGCCAGCAGCTTAAGAGGCAGAAGCACAGATACGCAGTATTTT CASSLRGRSTDTQYF - once TRBJ2-3 TRBV11-3
TGTGCCAGCAGCGTAGCCGGTTTCTCCTACAATGAGCAGTTCTTC CASSVAGFSYNEQFF - - TRBJ2-1 TRBV9
TGTGCCACCACCCTACAGGGTTCCTACAATGAGCAGTTCTTC CATTLQGSYNEQFF - - TRBJ2-1 TRBV6-6
TGTGCCAGCAGTGGGGGGGCAGGGGGCTCGTTACGCGAGCAGTACTTC CASSGGAGGSLREQYF - - TRBJ2-7 TRBV28
TGTGCCAGCAGCCCACAATATGACAGCAGCACTGAAGCTTTCTTT CASSPQYDSSTEAFF - - TRBJ1-1 TRBV7-2
TGTGCCAGCAGTGAAGTGGGTCCAGGGTTCACTGAAGCTTTCTTT CASSEVGPGFTEAFF - - TRBJ1-1 TRBV2
TGCGCCAGCCATAAACCACACGGGGAGACCCAGTACTTC CASHKPHGETQYF - once TRBJ2-5 TRBV5-1